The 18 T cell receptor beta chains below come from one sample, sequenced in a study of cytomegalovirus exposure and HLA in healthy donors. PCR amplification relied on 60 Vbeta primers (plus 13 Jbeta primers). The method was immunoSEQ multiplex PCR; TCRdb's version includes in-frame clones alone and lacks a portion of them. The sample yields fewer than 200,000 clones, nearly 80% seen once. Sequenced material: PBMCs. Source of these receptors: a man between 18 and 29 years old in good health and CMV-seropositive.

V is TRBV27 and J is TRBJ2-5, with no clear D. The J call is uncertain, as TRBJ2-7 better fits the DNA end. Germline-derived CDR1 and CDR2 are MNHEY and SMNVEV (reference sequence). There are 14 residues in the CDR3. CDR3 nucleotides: TGTGCCAGCAGTTTTGCAGGTCCTATCTACGAGCAGTACTTC. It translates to CASSFAGPIYEQYF.

CDR3 nucleotides: TGCGCCAGCAGCCAAGTTGACAGGGTGAACACTGAAGCTTTCTTT. Amino acids: CASSQVDRVNTEAFF. This rearrangement joins TRBV4-1 to TRBJ1-1, with 7 bases identical to TRBD1. V trimming: 1 base; J trimming: 0 bases; junction bases outside the gene matches: 2. This CDR3 is 15 amino acids long. Germline-derived CDR1 and CDR2 are MGHRA and YSYEKL.

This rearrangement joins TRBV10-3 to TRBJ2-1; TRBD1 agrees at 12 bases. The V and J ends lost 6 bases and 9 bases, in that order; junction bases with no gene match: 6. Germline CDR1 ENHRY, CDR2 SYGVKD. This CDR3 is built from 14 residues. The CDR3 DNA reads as TGTGCCATCAGGACGGGACAGGGGGCTGGTGAGCAGTTCTTC. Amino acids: CAIRTGQGAGEQFF.

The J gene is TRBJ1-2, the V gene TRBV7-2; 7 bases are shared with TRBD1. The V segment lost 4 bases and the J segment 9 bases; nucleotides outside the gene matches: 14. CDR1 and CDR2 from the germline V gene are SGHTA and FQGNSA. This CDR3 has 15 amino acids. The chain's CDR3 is CASSSTPGDSSRYTF. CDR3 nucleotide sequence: TGTGCCAGCAGCTCAACGCCGGGGGACAGTTCCCGCTACACCTTC.

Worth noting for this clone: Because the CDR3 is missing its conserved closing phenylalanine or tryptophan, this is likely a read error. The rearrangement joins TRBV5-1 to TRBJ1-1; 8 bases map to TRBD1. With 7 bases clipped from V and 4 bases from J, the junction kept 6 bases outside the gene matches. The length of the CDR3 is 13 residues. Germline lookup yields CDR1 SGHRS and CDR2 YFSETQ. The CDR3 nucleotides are TGCGCCAGCTGGGCCAGGGGGCCCACTGAAGCTTTCCTT. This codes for CASWARGPTEAFL.

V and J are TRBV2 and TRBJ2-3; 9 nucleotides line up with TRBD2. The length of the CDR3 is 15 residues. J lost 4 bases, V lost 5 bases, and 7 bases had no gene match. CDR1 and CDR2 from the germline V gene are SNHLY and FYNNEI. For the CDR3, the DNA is TGTGCCAGCAGTCCCACTAGCGGGCGAGCAGATACGCAGTATTTT. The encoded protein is CASSPTSGRADTQYF.

CDR3 residues: CASSSGTGVNEQFF. The CDR3 nucleotides are TGTGCCAGCAGTAGTGGGACAGGGGTTAATGAGCAGTTCTTC. The rearrangement uses TRBV2 and TRBJ2-1, with 10 bases lining up with TRBD1. V shed 5 bases and J 7 bases; nucleotides not matched to a gene: 5. The CDR3 extends over 14 amino acids. In germline, CDR1 is SNHLY, CDR2 FYNNEI.

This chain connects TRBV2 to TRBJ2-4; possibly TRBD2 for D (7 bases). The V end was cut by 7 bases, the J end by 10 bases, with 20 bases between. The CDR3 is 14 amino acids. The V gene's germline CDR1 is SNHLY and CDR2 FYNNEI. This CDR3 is CASTLGGGLLIQYF. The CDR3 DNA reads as TGTGCCAGCACCCTAGGGGGGGGGCTACTAATTCAGTACTTC.

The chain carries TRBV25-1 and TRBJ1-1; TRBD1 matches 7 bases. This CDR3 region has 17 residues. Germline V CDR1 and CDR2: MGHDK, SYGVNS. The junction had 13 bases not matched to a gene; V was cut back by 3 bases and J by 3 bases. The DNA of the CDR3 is TGTGCCAGCAGTGAGTCAGGGTATAGGGGGCATGACACTGAAGCTTTCTTT. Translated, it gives CASSESGYRGHDTEAFF.

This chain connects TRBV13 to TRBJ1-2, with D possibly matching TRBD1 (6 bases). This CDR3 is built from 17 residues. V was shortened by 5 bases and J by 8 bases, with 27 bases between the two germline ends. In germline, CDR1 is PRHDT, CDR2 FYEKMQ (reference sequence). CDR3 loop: CASSQGLGDLRWGGYTF. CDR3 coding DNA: TGTGCCAGCAGCCAGGGGCTCGGGGACCTAAGGTGGGGAGGCTACACCTTC.

Here the CDR3 reads CASTSQGNNSPLHF. The CDR3 DNA reads as TGTGCCAGCACCTCACAGGGCAACAATTCACCCCTCCACTTT. V is TRBV2 and J is TRBJ1-6, with TRBD1 as a possible D gene (6 bases). Germline assignment: CDR1 SNHLY and CDR2 FYNNEI. The CDR3 runs to 14 residues. With 7 bases removed from V and 7 bases from J, the gap between germline ends came to 14 bases.

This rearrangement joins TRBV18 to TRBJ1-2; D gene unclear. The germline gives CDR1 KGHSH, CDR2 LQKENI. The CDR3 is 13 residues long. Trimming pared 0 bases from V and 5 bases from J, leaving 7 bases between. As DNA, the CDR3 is TGTGCCAGCTCACCACCGGGAGGGTATGGCTACACCTTC. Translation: CASSPPGGYGYTF. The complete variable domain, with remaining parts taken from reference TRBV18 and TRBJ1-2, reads NAGVMQNPRHLVRRRGQEARLRCSPMKGHSHVYWYRQLPEEGLKFMVYLQKENIIDESGMPKERFSAEFPKEGPSILRIQQVVRGDSAAYFCASSPPGGYGYTFGSGTRLTVV.

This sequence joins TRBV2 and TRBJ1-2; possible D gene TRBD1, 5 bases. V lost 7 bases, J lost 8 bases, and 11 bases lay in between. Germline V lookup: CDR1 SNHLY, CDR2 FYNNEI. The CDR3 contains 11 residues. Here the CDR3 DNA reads TGTGCCAGCACGGGGGAGGTCGGCTACACCTTC. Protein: CASTGEVGYTF.

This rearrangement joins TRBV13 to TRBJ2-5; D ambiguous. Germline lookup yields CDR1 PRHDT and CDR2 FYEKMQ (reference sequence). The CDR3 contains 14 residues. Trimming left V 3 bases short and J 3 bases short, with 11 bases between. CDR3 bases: TGTGCCAGCAGCTTCTGGCCAGGCAAAGAGACCCAGTACTTC. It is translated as CASSFWPGKETQYF.

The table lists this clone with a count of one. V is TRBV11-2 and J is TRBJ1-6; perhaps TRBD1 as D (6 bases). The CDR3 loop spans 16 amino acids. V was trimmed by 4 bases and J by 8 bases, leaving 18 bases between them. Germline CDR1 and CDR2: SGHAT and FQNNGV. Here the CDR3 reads CASSSPLQGRDSPLHF. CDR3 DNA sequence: TGTGCCAGCAGCTCCCCCCTACAGGGACGGGATTCACCCCTCCACTTT.

This chain's CDR3 is CASTRQGINYGYTF. The CDR3 bases are TGTGCCAGCACCCGACAGGGCATTAACTATGGCTACACCTTC. V and J are TRBV7-9 and TRBJ1-2; 7 positions agree with TRBD1. The V gene's germline CDR1 is SEHNR and CDR2 FQNEAQ (reference sequence). The CDR3 extends over 14 amino acids. The junction had 6 bases not matched to a gene; V was cut back by 7 bases and J by 1 base.

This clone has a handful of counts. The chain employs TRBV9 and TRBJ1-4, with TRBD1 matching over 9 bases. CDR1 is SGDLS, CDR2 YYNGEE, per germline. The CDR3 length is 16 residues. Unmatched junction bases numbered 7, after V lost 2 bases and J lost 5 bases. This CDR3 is CASSVGTGSSNEKLFF. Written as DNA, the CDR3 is TGTGCCAGCAGCGTGGGGACAGGGAGTTCGAATGAAAAACTGTTTTTT.

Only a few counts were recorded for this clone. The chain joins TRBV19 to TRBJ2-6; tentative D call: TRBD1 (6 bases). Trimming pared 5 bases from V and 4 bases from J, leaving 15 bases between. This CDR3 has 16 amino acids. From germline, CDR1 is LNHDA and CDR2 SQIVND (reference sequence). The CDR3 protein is CASSATGIAGANVLTF. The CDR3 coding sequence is TGTGCCAGTAGTGCCACAGGGATTGCGGGGGCCAACGTCCTGACTTTC.